These 6 T cell receptor beta chains were sequenced from one sample in a study of shared clonotypes between healthy human individuals. Some clones are missing from TCRdb's copy, which holds only in-frame ones; the method was immunoSEQ multiplex PCR. The sample yields about 380,000 clones, 95% to 97% seen once. Sequenced sample: memory CD8+ T cells sorted from blood. Indicated subset: CD45RO+ cells pooled with CCR7-negative TemRA cells. Source of these receptors: a man aged 30 to 45 in good health.

The chain recombines TRBV5-1 with TRBJ1-4; D not certain. In germline, CDR1 is SGHRS, CDR2 YFSETQ. The CDR3 extends over 12 amino acids. V was shortened by 4 bases and J by 2 bases, with 3 bases between the two germline ends. CDR3 in amino acids: CASSGTNEKLFF. Here the CDR3 DNA reads TGCGCCAGCAGCGGGACTAATGAAAAACTGTTTTTT.

CDR3 loop: CASSLGWRSSYNEQFF. The CDR3, as DNA: TGTGCCAGCAGCTTAGGTTGGAGGAGCTCCTACAATGAGCAGTTCTTC. The chain uses TRBV7-2 and TRBJ2-1; D perhaps matches TRBD2 (5 bases). Trimming shortened V by 1 base and J by 0 bases, and 10 bases separated the two germline ends. In germline, CDR1 is SGHTA, CDR2 FQGNSA. CDR3 length equals 16 residues.

This clone was seen once. The chain recombines TRBV25-1 with TRBJ2-3, with 7 bases lining up with TRBD2. The CDR3 loop spans 15 amino acids. V lost 5 bases, J lost 4 bases, and 9 bases stayed unmatched. Germline-derived CDR1 and CDR2 are MGHDK and SYGVNS. The CDR3: CASSQASGGADTQYF. The CDR3 region has the DNA TGTGCCAGCAGTCAGGCTAGCGGAGGCGCAGATACGCAGTATTTT. Together with reference TRBV25-1 and TRBJ2-3, the CDR3 gives the full variable domain: EADIYQTPRYLVIGTGKKITLECSQTMGHDKMYWYQQDPGMELHLIHYSYGVNSTEKGDLSSESTVSRIRTEHFPLTLESARPSHTSQYLCASSQASGGADTQYFGPGTRLTVL.

V usage is TRBV12-2 and J usage is TRBJ2-2; the table's D call, TRBD1, was not checked against the DNA. TRBV12-2 is a documented pseudogene. The CDR3 is 17 amino acids. The CDR3 DNA follows: TGTGCAAGTCGCTTAGTTCTCACACCTCCGAACACCGGGGAGCTGTTTTTT. Translation: CASRLVLTPPNTGELFF.

The chain couples TRBV27 to TRBJ2-3; tentative D call: TRBD2 (5 bases). The ends were cut back, 4 bases at V and 0 bases at J, with 20 bases in the middle. The CDR3 loop spans 18 amino acids. Per germline, CDR1 MNHEY and CDR2 SMNVEV (reference sequence). CDR3 protein: CASSWIKGAPTSTDTQYF. In DNA form, the CDR3 reads TGTGCCAGCAGTTGGATTAAGGGAGCACCGACTAGCACAGATACGCAGTATTTT.

The rearrangement uses TRBV28 and TRBJ2-4; D remains unclear. Germline V gene data show CDR1 as MDHEN and CDR2 as SYDVKM. This CDR3 region has 18 residues. Trimming left V 6 bases short and J 0 bases short, with 21 bases between. The chain's CDR3 is CASSPRLSKRVAKNIQYF. DNA of the CDR3: TGTGCCAGCAGCCCCCGCCTGAGTAAACGTGTAGCCAAAAACATTCAGTACTTC.